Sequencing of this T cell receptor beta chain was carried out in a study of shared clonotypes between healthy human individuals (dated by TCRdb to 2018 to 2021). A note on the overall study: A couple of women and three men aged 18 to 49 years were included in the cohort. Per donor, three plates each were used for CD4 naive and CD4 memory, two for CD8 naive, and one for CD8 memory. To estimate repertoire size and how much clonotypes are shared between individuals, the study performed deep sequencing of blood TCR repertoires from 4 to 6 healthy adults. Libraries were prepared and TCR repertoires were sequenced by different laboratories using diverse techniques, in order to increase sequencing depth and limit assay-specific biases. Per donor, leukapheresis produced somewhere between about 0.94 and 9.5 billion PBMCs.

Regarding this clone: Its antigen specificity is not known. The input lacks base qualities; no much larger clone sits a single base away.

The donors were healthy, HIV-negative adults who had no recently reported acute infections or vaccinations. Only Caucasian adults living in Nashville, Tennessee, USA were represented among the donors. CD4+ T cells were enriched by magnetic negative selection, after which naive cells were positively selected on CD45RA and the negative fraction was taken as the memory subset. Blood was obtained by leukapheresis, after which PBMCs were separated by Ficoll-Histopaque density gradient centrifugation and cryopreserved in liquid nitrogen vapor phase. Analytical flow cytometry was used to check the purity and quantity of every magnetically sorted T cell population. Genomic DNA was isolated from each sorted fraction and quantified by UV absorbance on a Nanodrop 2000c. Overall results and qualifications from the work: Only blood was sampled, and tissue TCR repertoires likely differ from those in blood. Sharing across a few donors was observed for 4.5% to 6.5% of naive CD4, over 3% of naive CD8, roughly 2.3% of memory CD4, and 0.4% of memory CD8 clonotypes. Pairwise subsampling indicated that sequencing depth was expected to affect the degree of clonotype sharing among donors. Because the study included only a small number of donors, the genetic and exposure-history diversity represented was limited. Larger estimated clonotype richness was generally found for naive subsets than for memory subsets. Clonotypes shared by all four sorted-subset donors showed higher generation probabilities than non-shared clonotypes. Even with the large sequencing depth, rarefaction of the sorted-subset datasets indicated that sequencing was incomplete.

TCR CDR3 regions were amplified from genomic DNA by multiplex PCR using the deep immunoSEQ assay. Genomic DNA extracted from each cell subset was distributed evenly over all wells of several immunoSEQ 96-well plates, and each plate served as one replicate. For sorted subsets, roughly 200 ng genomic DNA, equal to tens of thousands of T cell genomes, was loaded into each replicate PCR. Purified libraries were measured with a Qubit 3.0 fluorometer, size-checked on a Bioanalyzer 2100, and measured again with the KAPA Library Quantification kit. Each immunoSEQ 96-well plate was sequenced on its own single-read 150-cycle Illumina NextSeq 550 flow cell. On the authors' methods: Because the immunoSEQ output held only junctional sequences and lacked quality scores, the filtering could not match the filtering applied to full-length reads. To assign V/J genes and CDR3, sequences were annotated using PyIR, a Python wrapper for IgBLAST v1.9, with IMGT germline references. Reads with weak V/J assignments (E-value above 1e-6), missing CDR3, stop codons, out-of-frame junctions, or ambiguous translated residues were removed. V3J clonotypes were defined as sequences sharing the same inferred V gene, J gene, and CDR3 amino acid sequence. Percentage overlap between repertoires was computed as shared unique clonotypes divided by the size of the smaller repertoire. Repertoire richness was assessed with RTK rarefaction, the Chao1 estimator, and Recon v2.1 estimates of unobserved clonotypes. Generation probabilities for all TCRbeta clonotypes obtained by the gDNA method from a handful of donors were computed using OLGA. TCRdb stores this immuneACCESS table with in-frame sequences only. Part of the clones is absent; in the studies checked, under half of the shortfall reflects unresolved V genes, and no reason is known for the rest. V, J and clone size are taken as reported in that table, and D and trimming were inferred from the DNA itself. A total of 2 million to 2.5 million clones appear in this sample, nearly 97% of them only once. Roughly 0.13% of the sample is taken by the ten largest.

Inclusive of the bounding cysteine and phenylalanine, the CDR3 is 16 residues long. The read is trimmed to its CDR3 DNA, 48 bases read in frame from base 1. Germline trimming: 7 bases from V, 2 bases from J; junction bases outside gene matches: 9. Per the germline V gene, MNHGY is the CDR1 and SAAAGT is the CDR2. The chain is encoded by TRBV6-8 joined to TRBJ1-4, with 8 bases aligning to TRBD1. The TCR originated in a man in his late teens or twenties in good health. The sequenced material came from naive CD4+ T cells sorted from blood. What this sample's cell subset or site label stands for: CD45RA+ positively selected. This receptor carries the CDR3 CASTQGAGPTNEKLFF. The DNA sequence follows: TGTGCCAGCACCCAGGGGGCGGGACCTACTAATGAAAAACTGTTTTTT.